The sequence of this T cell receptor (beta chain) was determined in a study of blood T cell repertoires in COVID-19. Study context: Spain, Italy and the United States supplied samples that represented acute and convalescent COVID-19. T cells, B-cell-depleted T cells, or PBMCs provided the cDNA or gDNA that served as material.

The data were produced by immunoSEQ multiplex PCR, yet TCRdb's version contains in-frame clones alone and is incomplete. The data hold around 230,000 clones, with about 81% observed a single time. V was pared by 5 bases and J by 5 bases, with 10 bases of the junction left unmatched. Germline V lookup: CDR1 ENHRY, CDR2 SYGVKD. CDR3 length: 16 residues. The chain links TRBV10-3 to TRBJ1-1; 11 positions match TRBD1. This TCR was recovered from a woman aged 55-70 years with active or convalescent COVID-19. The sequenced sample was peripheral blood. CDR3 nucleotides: TGTGCCATCAGTCCGGGACAGGGGGAAAGGATTACTGAAGCTTTCTTT. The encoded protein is CAISPGQGERITEAFF.